This T cell receptor (beta chain) was recorded in a study of blood T cell repertoires in COVID-19. The repertoire was sequenced with immunoSEQ multiplex PCR; TCRdb's copy has only in-frame clones and lacks some. The profile shows about 380,000 clones, 85% of them singletons. The CDR3 has 16 amino acids. Germline CDR1 and CDR2: MDHEN and SYDVKM. Germline trimming cut 6 bases from V and 9 bases from J; bases unmatched to any gene: 13. Material for sequencing was peripheral blood. The clonotype comes from a woman aged 18-30 years with acute or convalescent COVID-19. This rearrangement joins TRBV28 to TRBJ1-6; TRBD1 matches at 8 bases. The CDR3 loop is CASSRDRGPPSSPLHF. As DNA, the CDR3 is TGTGCCAGCAGCCGTGACAGGGGACCACCGAGTTCACCCCTCCACTTT.